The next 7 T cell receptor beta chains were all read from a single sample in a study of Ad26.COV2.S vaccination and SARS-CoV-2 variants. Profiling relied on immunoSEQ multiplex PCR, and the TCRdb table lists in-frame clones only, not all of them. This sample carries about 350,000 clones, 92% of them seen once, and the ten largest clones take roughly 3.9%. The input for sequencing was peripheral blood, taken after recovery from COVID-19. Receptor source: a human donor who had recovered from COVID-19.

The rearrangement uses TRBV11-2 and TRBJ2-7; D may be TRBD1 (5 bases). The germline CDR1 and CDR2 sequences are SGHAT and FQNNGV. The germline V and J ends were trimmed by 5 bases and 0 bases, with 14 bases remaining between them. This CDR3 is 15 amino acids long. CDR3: CASSPPRQSSYEQYF. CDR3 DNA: TGTGCCAGCAGCCCCCCCCGACAGAGCTCCTACGAGCAGTACTTC.

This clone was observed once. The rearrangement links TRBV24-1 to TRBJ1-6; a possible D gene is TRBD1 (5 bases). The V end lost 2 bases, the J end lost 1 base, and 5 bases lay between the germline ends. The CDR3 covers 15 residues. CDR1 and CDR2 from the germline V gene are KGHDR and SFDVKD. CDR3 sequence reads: CATSDSGSYNSPLHF. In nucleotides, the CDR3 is TGTGCCACCAGTGATTCAGGGTCCTATAATTCACCCCTCCACTTT.

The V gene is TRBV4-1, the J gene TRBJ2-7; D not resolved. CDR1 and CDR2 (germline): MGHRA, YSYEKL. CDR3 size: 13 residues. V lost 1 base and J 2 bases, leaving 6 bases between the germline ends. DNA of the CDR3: TGCGCCAGCAGCCAAGCGGTTGCCTACGAGCAGTACTTC. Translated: CASSQAVAYEQYF.

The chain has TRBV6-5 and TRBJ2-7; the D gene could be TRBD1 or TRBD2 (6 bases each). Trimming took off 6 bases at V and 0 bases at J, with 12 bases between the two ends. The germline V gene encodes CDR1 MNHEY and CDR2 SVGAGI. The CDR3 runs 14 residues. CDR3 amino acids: CASREGGRSYEQYF. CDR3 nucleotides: TGTGCCAGCAGAGAGGGGGGCCGCTCCTACGAGCAGTACTTC.

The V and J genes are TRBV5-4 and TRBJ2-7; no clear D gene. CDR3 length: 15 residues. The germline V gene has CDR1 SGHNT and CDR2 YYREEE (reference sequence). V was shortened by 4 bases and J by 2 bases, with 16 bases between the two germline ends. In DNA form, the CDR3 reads TGTGCCAGCAGCGTGGCTAGGGATCTTACCTACGAGCAGTACTTC. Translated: CASSVARDLTYEQYF.

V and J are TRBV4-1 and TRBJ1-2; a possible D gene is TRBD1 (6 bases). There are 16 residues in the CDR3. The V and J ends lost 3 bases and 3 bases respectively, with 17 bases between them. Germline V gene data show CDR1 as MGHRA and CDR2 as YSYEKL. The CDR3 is CASSHRQGGLDYGYTF. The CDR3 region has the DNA TGCGCCAGCAGCCACCGACAAGGGGGGTTGGACTATGGCTACACCTTC.

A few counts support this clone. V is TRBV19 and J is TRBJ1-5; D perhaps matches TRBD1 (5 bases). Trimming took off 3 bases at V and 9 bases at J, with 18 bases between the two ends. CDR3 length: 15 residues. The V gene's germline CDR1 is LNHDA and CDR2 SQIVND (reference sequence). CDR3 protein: CASSIGASHPGPQHF. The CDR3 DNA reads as TGTGCCAGTAGTATCGGGGCCAGCCATCCCGGGCCCCAGCATTTT.